This T cell receptor beta chain was found in a study of PD-1 blockade in mismatch repair-deficient tumors. Study details: All were previously treated, progressing patients with approximately 12 mismatch repair-deficient cancer types. Regarding the study as a whole: Rapid post-treatment expansion, then contraction, generally preceding radiologic response, marked tumor-resident clones.

Mismatch repair deficiency was confirmed in all patients, by PCR or immunohistochemistry. Three pembrolizumab responders had their TCRs sequenced. The J segment lost 5 bases and the V segment lost 0 bases, leaving 14 bases of the junction unmatched. Per the germline V gene, CDR1 is KGHSH and CDR2 is LQKENI. The CDR3 covers 18 residues. Points on this clone: What it recognizes is unknown.

The protocol was immunoSEQ multiplex PCR, while the TCRdb copy is restricted to in-frame clones and leaves out a portion. The sample holds 30,000 to 35,000 clones, approximately 84% seen once. This material consisted of PBMCs, taken around 6 weeks after starting pembrolizumab. This clonotype was sampled from an adult with mismatch repair-deficient cancer. This sequence joins TRBV18 and TRBJ2-3; 7 positions agree with TRBD1. The CDR3 sequence is CASSPPIGQGVFEDTQYF. The CDR3 DNA reads as TGTGCCAGCTCACCACCGATAGGGCAGGGGGTTTTTGAAGATACGCAGTATTTT.